This T cell receptor (beta chain) was found in a study of T cells after yellow fever vaccination. MiXCR was run by TCRdb on the 5' RACE reads, yielding one entry per CDR3 protein. The sample holds around 310,000 distinct CDR3 sequences, roughly 3.5% seen once. This CDR3 has 16 residues. This clonotype was seen only a few times. V and J are TRBV21-1 and TRBJ2-2; the D call in the table, TRBD2, was not verified against the DNA. TRBV21-1 constitutes a pseudogene. The sequence derives from a man younger than 30 who received the YFV17D yellow fever vaccine. Sequenced here: PBMCs, sampled on the day of the yellow fever booster vaccination. The CDR3 is CASSKLRRADTGELFF. The DNA for the CDR3 is TGTGCCAGCAGCAAACTCAGGAGGGCGGACACCGGGGAGCTGTTTTTT.